Here is one T cell receptor (beta chain) with its context. The antigen is undetermined. The J segment lost 0 bases and the V segment lost 4 bases, leaving 6 bases of the junction unmatched. The germline CDR1 and CDR2 sequences are SGHRS and YFSETQ. CDR3 length: 16 amino acids. The sample is drawn from a study of T cell clones after liver transplantation. Study-wide results and limits: Rather than being deleted, graft donor-reactive T cells may have moved into the graft.

Some clones are missing from TCRdb's copy, which holds only in-frame ones; the method was immunoSEQ multiplex PCR. The sample lists under 150,000 clones, 75% to 95% seen once, with around 0.86% in the top ten. The sequenced sample was CD4+ T cells from blood, obtained 12 months after liver transplant. The receptor was derived from a human patient who received a liver transplant. Some T cells may be transferred from the graft donor. This sequence joins TRBV5-1 and TRBJ2-1, with 8 bases aligning to TRBD2. This CDR3 is CASSPGGAISYNEQFF. In DNA form, the CDR3 reads TGCGCCAGCAGCCCGGGAGGGGCGATCTCCTACAATGAGCAGTTCTTC.